The following is a T cell receptor (beta chain) sequence with its context. These data originate in a study of blood T cell repertoires in COVID-19. About the study: Sites across the United States, Italy and Spain contributed samples from acute and convalescent COVID-19. Sample material is recorded as cDNA or gDNA derived from T cells, B-cell-depleted T cells, or PBMCs.

CDR1 is MDHEN and CDR2 is SYDVKM in the germline V gene. The CDR3 is 13 amino acids. The trim removed 2 bases at V and 8 bases at J, leaving 3 bases unmatched. As processed by the authors: Using reference gene primer amplification, nucleated cell counts were estimated. TCRdb's table, derived via immunoSEQ multiplex PCR, lists solely in-frame clones and lacks some. Clone size and the V and J calls come from that table; the DNA yielded D and trimming. Of tens of thousands of clones listed, roughly nine tenths are singletons. This clonotype originated in a man aged 80 or over with acute or convalescent COVID-19. The chain carries TRBV28 and TRBJ1-2; 9 bases line up with TRBD1. The sequencing sample was made of peripheral blood. CDR3 in amino acids: CASSLGTGRGYTF. The CDR3, as DNA: TGTGCCAGCAGTTTAGGGACAGGGCGAGGCTACACCTTC.